The entry below gives a single T cell receptor beta chain sequence along with its context. A few counts support this clonotype. No antigen is known for it. Germline is not matched at one junction end, which may reflect a read error. This sample stems from a study of T-cell reconstitution after alpha-beta-depleted transplantation in children (dated by TCRdb to the mid-2010s). Background on the whole study: Using TCR repertoire profiling, the study quantitatively followed how T-cell immune reconstitution unfolded in children after TCRalphabeta/CD19-depleted allogeneic hematopoietic cell transplantation. Results and caveats for the whole study, not just this receptor: The frequencies of hyperexpanded clones fell over the following months, and after one year, T-cell counts and TCRbeta diversity were mostly attributed to newly produced T cells. The apparently early recovery of alphabetaT-cell counts about two months after transplant reportedly depended on only several hundred rapidly expanded clones that came from non-depleted graft cells. The high TCRbeta diversity at day 60 in some patients was ascribed to recipient T cells and intrathymic progenitors that had survived conditioning.

The CDR3 spans 13 residues, from the cysteine through the phenylalanine. Here the CDR3 DNA is all that survives: 39 bases in frame from base 1. CDR1 MGHRA and CDR2 YSYEKL are derived from the germline V gene. Taken with the paper, the label for treatment or condition translates to: allogeneic hematopoietic cell transplantation with graft depleted of TCRalphabeta T cells and CD19 B cells. The children who served as transplant recipients had been given grafts of TCRalphabeta/CD19-depleted allogeneic hematopoietic cells. Library preparation was by PCR. Instrument on record: Illumina HiSeq 2500. TCR libraries were prepared with molecular barcoding, using unique molecular identifiers to normalize TCRbeta repertoire quantification. TCRdb applied fastp at Q25 and MiXCR to the public reads, then kept only in-frame beta chains. Each CDR3 protein appears once, grouped with its most common genes and DNA. This sample holds about 420,000 distinct CDR3 sequences; about 17% were observed only once. The ten top clones hold less than 30% of the sample.

This material consisted of PBMCs, mostly from graft donor cells, taken 360 days after TCRalphabeta/CD19-depleted stem cell transplant. The V gene is TRBV4-1 and the J gene is TRBJ2-5; the D gene lacks a confident call. This TCR came from a boy in the first two years of life who had a stem cell transplant for Wiskott-Aldrich syndrome, so the T cells may come from the graft donor. The sequenced DNA: TGCGCCAGCAGTCAAGCTTCCCCGGGGACCCAGTACTTC. Its translation is CASSQASPGTQYF.